The 7 T cell receptor beta chains in this list originate from one sample, sequenced in a study of response to subunit inactivated influenza vaccine. From the RT-PCR reads, TCRdb called clonotypes with MiXCR, one entry per CDR3 protein. Here the sample spans more than 450,000 distinct CDR3 sequences, roughly 12% being singletons. These records were also assigned to another study, of T cells expressing NK-cell markers. That study adds: Production of TCR beta cDNA relied on 5'RACE template switching with UMIs.

Sequences were derived from PBMCs from blood, sampled on the day of vaccination. These receptors all come from a man aged 45-60 years who received an inactivated influenza vaccine.

This clonotype was seen more than once but under ten times. The chain recombines TRBV14 with TRBJ2-3, with D perhaps TRBD1 (8 bases). Deletions cut 0 bases from V and 6 bases from J, with 31 bases between. The CDR3 spans 21 residues. Germline V gene lookup returns CDR1 SGHDN and CDR2 FVKESK. This chain's CDR3 is CASSQESPPGGGSFLADTQYF. The CDR3 bases are TGTGCCAGCAGCCAAGAAAGTCCGCCAGGGGGCGGGAGTTTCCTAGCGGATACGCAGTATTTT.

The chain employs TRBV20-1 and TRBJ2-4; D remains unclear. This CDR3 comprises 10 residues. Trimming removed 3 bases at V and 7 bases at J, with 4 bases between. Germline CDR1 and CDR2: DFQATT and SNEGSKA (reference sequence). The CDR3 reads CSARDNIQYF. In nucleotides, the CDR3 is TGCAGTGCTAGGGATAACATTCAGTACTTC.

This clonotype was observed a handful of times. The junction does not match germline at one end; this may be a read error. This chain connects TRBV28 to TRBJ2-7; no definite D call. Germline CDR1 reads MDHEN; CDR2 reads SYDVKM. The CDR3 is 14 residues long. The CDR3 is CASSTASDSVAFDF. In DNA form, the CDR3 reads TGTGCCAGCAGTACCGCGAGTGATTCGGTTGCCTTCGACTTC.

This clonotype was counted between two and nine times. The genes are TRBV6-2 or TRBV6-3 and TRBJ2-7, with D perhaps TRBD1 (6 bases). Deletions cut 5 bases from V and 5 bases from J, with 13 bases between. Germline V gives CDR1 MNHEY, CDR2 SVGEGT. The CDR3 runs 13 residues. The CDR3 here is CASSPPGAHEQYF. The CDR3 nucleotides are TGTGCCAGCAGTCCCCCAGGGGCCCACGAGCAGTACTTC.

This sequence joins TRBV28 and TRBJ2-7; D possibly corresponds to TRBD1 (5 bases). Germline V gene lookup returns CDR1 MDHEN and CDR2 SYDVKM. With 2 bases removed from V and 7 bases from J, the gap between germline ends came to 15 bases. The length of the CDR3 is 14 residues. Written as DNA, the CDR3 is TGTGCCAGCAGTTTAGCAGGGAATTTACGAGAGCAGTACTTC. Amino acid sequence: CASSLAGNLREQYF. The whole variable domain, remainder taken from reference TRBV28 and TRBJ2-7, is DVKVTQSSRYLVKRTGEKVFLECVQDMDHENMFWYRQDPGLGLRLIYFSYDVKMKEKGDIPEGYSVSREKKERFSLILESASTNQTSMYLCASSLAGNLREQYFGPGTRLTVT.

Of note for this clonotype: With a much larger clone just one base away, this may be a read error. The V and J genes are TRBV11-2 and TRBJ2-4; D ambiguous. Germline assignment: CDR1 SGHAT and CDR2 FQNNGV. The CDR3 is 15 amino acids. Here the CDR3 DNA reads TGTGGCAGCAGCTTAGCACCGGTAGCCAAAAACATTCAGTACTTC. This encodes CGSSLAPVAKNIQYF.

This clonotype has just a few counts. The chain employs TRBV27 and TRBJ2-2; D gene uncertain. The CDR3 is 15 amino acids. Per germline, CDR1 MNHEY and CDR2 SMNVEV (reference sequence). V was clipped by 7 bases and J by 6 bases, with 18 bases between them. CDR3 DNA sequence: TGTGCCAGCACCCTAAAGGCTAGTATCGCCGGGGAGCTGTTTTTT. Translation: CASTLKASIAGELFF.